This T cell receptor (beta chain) was profiled in a study of blood T cells in healthy people across ages. Aged about 6 to 90, donors were systemically healthy Caucasians from Russia. Then a second PCR, running about 6 to 12 cycles, was carried out with a sample-barcoded 5' primer and a J-beta primer mix. TCRdb reanalysed the 5' RACE reads using MiXCR and keeps one entry per CDR3 protein. The table shows more than 1,400,000 distinct CDR3 sequences, with about 40% occurring only once. The CDR3 spans 14 residues. V was cut by 4 bases and J by 8 bases, with 12 bases left in between. The germline gives CDR1 MDHEN, CDR2 SYDVKM.

The sequenced sample was blood. This chain connects TRBV28 to TRBJ1-6; perhaps TRBD1 as D (5 bases). This clonotype originated in a woman between 18 and 29 years old in good health. CDR3 DNA: TGTGCCAGCAGTTCCCACGGGGGATATTCACCCCTCCACTTT. Translation: CASSSHGGYSPLHF.